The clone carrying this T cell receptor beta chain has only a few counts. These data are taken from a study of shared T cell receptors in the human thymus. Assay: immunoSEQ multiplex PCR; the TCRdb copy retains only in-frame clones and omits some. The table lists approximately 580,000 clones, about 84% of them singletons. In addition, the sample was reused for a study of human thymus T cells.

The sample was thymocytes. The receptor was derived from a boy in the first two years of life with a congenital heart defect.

DNA of the CDR3: TGTGCCAGCAAGGACGGGAGCTCCTACAATGAGCAGTTCTTC. Amino acid sequence: CASKDGSSYNEQFF. The chain uses TRBV27 and TRBJ2-1, with D tentatively TRBD2 (6 bases). V was trimmed by 7 bases and J by 0 bases, leaving 10 bases between them. Germline-derived CDR1 and CDR2 are MNHEY and SMNVEV (reference sequence). This CDR3 comprises 14 residues.